This T cell receptor (beta chain) was found in a study of blood T cell repertoires in COVID-19. Study summary: Some COVID-19 samples were acute and others convalescent; all came from the United States, Italy and Spain.

Germline loops: CDR1 MNHEY, CDR2 SMNVEV (reference sequence). The CDR3 consists of 14 residues. V was clipped by 6 bases and J by 0 bases, with 10 bases between them. Repertoires were generated with immunoSEQ multiplex PCR, while TCRdb's copy carries only in-frame clones and drops some. Of approximately 74,000 clones in the sample, approximately 89% are singletons; the top ten hold around 4.5%. The chain combines TRBV27 with TRBJ2-3; no clear D gene. The sample comprised peripheral blood. The clonotype comes from a woman aged 60-70 years with active COVID-19. CDR3 region: CASSRGPSTDTQYF. In nucleotides, the CDR3 is TGTGCCAGCAGCCGCGGCCCTAGCACAGATACGCAGTATTTT.